This T cell receptor beta chain was recovered during a study of blood T cell repertoires in COVID-19. As for the study in general: COVID-19 samples collected from the United States, Italy and Spain covered acute and convalescent phases.

Original processing methods: Reference gene primer amplification gave nucleated cell count estimates. Method: immunoSEQ multiplex PCR; TCRdb's copy keeps in-frame clones and lacks some. That table is the source of V, J and clone size, and D and trimming were worked out from the DNA. The table records approximately 290,000 clones, roughly 88% of them present only once. This study enrolled people aged 18 to 89 from about two dozen US geographic areas. Cohorts were determined from participant-reported clinical history. Sequencing input: PBMCs or T cells enriched from blood (not recorded which). This receptor was identified in a woman in her twenties or thirties who had recovered from COVID-19.

The CDR3 sequence: CASSYSSTGELFF. CDR3 bases: TGTGCCAGCAGTTACTCCAGCACCGGGGAGCTGTTTTTT. The chain has TRBV6-5 and TRBJ2-2, with D unclear. The CDR3 is 13 residues long. In germline, CDR1 is MNHEY, CDR2 SVGAGI. V lost 0 bases to trimming and J lost 4 bases, with 3 bases between them.